This paragraph reports one TCR beta chain. Only in-frame clones appear in the TCRdb table, and some are missing; sequencing was by immunoSEQ multiplex PCR. Of about 35,000 clones listed, roughly three quarters are singletons. This sample is part of a study of pediatric ulcerative colitis. During colonoscopy, one to two rectal pinch biopsies were collected. Specimen: gut tissue. The sequence was collected from a boy aged 5-17 years with mild ulcerative colitis.

The CDR3 coding sequence is TGTGCCAGCCGGTGGGACCGGAACACCGGGGAGCTGTTTTTT. Translation gives CASRWDRNTGELFF. J is TRBJ2-2 and V is TRBV6-5; D may correspond to TRBD1 or TRBD2 (5 bases each). The CDR3 runs 14 residues. With 8 bases removed from V and 1 base from J, the gap between germline ends came to 11 bases. Germline V CDR1 and CDR2: MNHEY, SVGAGI.